These T cell receptor beta chains were read from a single sample in a study of blood T cell repertoires in COVID-19. TCRdb's copy holds only in-frame clones and misses some; the assay was immunoSEQ multiplex PCR. This sample has tens of thousands of clones, with approximately 87% found just once. Sequencing used peripheral blood. These receptors were collected from a woman older than 75 with acute or convalescent COVID-19. CDR3s include the opening cysteine and the closing phenylalanine or tryptophan. The D gene is left open where the match is weak. Clone size is shown for a subset of rows, as once, few, many or a class of expanded clone.

clone_size d_call j_call v_call cdr3_aa cdr3_nt
. TRBD2 TRBJ2-7 TRBV15 CATSRDGRGPGHEQYF TGTGCCACCAGCAGAGATGGGAGGGGACCCGGCCACGAGCAGTACTTC
. . TRBJ1-1 TRBV21-1 CASNSFLGAIGNTEAFF TGTGCCAGCAATTCTTTTCTGGGGGCCATCGGGAACACTGAAGCTTTCTTT
. . TRBJ2-5 TRBV15 CATSRDHGEETQYF TGTGCCACCAGCAGAGATCACGGTGAAGAGACCCAGTACTTC
many . TRBJ1-1 TRBV12-3/TRBV12-4 CAVLDGRRTEAFF TGTGCCGTCCTAGACGGGAGGCGGACTGAAGCTTTCTTT
. . TRBJ1-1 TRBV6-6 CASSYSTMNTEAFF TGTGCCAGCAGTTACTCGACAATGAACACTGAAGCTTTCTTT
few TRBD1 TRBJ1-2 TRBV7-9 CASSPIAQGAYGYTF TGTGCCAGCAGCCCAATAGCCCAGGGGGCCTATGGCTACACCTTC
. TRBD1 TRBJ2-1 TRBV27 CASSSTPPGDRANNEQFF TGTGCCAGCAGTTCAACACCCCCCGGGGACAGGGCCAACAATGAGCAGTTCTTC
. . TRBJ1-4 TRBV2 CASRDAGSGANEKLFF TGTGCCAGCAGGGACGCGGGCTCTGGGGCTAATGAAAAACTGTTTTTT
. TRBD1 TRBJ1-6 TRBV5-1 CASSLAGQGYNSPLHF TGCGCCAGCAGCTTGGCAGGACAGGGGTATAATTCACCCCTCCACTTT
. TRBD2 TRBJ2-6 TRBV7-6 CASSPQRTSGGAGSGANVLTF TGTGCCAGCAGCCCTCAGCGGACTAGCGGGGGGGCCGGCTCTGGGGCCAACGTCCTGACTTTC
. . TRBJ1-1 TRBV5-6 CASSWGGTEAFF TGTGCCAGCAGCTGGGGGGGCACTGAAGCTTTCTTT
once TRBD1 TRBJ1-1 TRBV6-2/TRBV6-3 CASSPGQPNTEAFF TGTGCCAGCAGTCCGGGACAGCCGAACACTGAAGCTTTCTTT
. TRBD2 TRBJ2-7 TRBV6-5 CATWPGLAGDYEQYF TGTGCCACCTGGCCAGGACTAGCGGGGGACTACGAGCAGTACTTC
. . TRBJ1-5 TRBV19 CASSNLGGGGYGNQPQHF TGTGCCAGTAGCAACTTAGGGGGAGGGGGATATGGCAATCAGCCCCAGCATTTT
. TRBD1 TRBJ1-2 TRBV19 CASSRDRGRAYGYTF TGTGCCAGTAGTAGGGACAGGGGGCGCGCCTATGGCTACACCTTC
many . TRBJ1-5 TRBV12-5 CASGLVSGGRSNQPQHF TGTGCTAGTGGTTTGGTATCTGGGGGCAGAAGCAATCAGCCCCAGCATTTT
. TRBD2 TRBJ2-3 TRBV2 CASKGLAGADTDTQYF TGTGCCAGCAAGGGACTAGCGGGAGCCGACACAGATACGCAGTATTTT
. . TRBJ2-3 TRBV2 CASSERLTDTQYF TGTGCCAGCAGTGAGAGGCTGACAGATACGCAGTATTTT
. TRBD1 TRBJ1-1 TRBV7-3 CASSLTRDSGTEAFF TGTGCCAGCAGCTTAACGAGGGACAGCGGGACTGAAGCTTTCTTT
few TRBD1 TRBJ1-2 TRBV6-5 CASSLRTGIHYGYTF TGTGCCAGCAGTCTCCGGACAGGGATTCACTATGGCTACACCTTC
. TRBD2 TRBJ2-1 TRBV20-1 CSASGTSGADEQFF TGCAGTGCTAGTGGGACTAGCGGCGCCGATGAGCAGTTCTTC
. TRBD2 TRBJ2-1 TRBV19 CASSATSGRTNNEQFF TGTGCCAGTAGTGCCACTAGCGGGAGGACGAACAATGAGCAGTTCTTC
. . TRBJ1-3 TRBV3-1/TRBV3-2 CASSHYSGNTIYF TGTGCCAGCAGCCACTACTCTGGAAACACCATATATTTT
few . TRBJ1-1 TRBV7-9 CASNPQSAAPEAFF TGTGCCAGCAACCCGCAATCCGCGGCGCCTGAAGCTTTCTTT
. TRBD2 TRBJ2-7 TRBV9 CASSVGGGVYEQYF TGTGCCAGCAGCGTCGGTGGGGGGGTTTACGAGCAGTACTTC
. TRBD1 TRBJ2-7 TRBV5-6 CASSPTGGSSYEQYF TGTGCCAGCAGCCCGACAGGGGGCAGCTCCTACGAGCAGTACTTC
few . TRBJ2-7 TRBV28 CASRSGGQTYEQYF TGTGCCAGCAGATCGGGGGGACAAACCTACGAGCAGTACTTC